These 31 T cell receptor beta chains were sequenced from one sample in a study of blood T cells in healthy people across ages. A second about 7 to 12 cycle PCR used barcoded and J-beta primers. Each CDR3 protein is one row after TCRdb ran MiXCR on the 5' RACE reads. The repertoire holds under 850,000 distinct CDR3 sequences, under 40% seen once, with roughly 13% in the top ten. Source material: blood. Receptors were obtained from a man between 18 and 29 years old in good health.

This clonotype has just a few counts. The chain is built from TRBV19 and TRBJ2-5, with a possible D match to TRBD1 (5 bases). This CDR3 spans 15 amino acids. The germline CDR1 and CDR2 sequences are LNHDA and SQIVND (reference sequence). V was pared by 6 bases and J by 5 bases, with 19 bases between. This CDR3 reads CASSKGAVVGETQYF. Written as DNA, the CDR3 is TGTGCCAGTAGCAAAGGGGCGGTCGTGGGGGAGACCCAGTACTTC.

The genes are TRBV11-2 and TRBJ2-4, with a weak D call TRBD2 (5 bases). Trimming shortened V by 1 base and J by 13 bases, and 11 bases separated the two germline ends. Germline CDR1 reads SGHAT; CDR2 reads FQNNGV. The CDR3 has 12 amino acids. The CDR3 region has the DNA TGTGCCAGCAGCTTAGGGACTGAGGAGCAGTACTTC. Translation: CASSLGTEEQYF.

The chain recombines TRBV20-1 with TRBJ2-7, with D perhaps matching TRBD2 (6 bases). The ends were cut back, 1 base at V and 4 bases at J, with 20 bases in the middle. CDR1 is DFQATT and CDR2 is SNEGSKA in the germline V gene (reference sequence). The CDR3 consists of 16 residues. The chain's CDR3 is CSARGGIGAGKYEQYF. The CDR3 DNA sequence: TGCAGTGCTAGAGGCGGGATAGGGGCAGGGAAATACGAGCAGTACTTC.

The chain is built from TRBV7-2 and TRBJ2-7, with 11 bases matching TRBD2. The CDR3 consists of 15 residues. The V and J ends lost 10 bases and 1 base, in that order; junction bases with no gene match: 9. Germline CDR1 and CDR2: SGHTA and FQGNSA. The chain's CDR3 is CAIVSASGGSYEQYF. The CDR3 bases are TGTGCCATTGTTTCGGCTAGCGGGGGGTCCTACGAGCAGTACTTC.

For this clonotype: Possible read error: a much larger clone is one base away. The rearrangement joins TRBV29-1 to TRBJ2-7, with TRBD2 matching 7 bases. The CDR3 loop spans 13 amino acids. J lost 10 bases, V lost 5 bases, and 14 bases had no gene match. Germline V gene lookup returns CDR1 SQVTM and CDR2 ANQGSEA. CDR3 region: CSVTGLPKEAQYF. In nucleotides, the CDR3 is TGCAGCGTTACGGGACTACCAAAAGAGGCCCAGTACTTC.

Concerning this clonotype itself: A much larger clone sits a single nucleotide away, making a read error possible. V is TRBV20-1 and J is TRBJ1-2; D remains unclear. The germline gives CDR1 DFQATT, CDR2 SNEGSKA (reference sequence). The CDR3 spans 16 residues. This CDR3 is CSASRPGEGRRHGCTF. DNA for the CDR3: TGCAGTGCTAGTCGACCCGGAGAGGGTAGAAGACATGGCTGCACCTTC.

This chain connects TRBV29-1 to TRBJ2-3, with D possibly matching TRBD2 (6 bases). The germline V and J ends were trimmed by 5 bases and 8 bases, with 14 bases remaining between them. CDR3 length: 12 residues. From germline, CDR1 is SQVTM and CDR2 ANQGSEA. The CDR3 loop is CSVKRLGGTQYF. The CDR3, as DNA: TGCAGCGTTAAAAGATTGGGGGGTACGCAGTATTTT.

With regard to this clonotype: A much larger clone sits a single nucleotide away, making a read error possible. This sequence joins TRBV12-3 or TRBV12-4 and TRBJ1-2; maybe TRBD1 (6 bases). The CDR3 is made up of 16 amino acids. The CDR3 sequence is CASSYVPRGALYGHTF. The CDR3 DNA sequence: TGTGCCAGCAGTTATGTCCCTAGGGGGGCCCTCTATGGCCACACCTTC.

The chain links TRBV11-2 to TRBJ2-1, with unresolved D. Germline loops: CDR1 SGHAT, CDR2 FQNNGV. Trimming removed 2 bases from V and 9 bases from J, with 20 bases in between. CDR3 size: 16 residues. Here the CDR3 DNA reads TGTGCCAGCAGCTTAAGAGGAGTGTCTGGGGAAAGTGAGCAGTTCTTC. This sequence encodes CASSLRGVSGESEQFF.

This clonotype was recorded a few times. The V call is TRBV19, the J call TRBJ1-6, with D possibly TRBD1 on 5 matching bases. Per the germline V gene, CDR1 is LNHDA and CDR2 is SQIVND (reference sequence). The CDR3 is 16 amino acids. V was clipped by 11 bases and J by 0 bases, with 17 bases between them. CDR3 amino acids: CAPRNRPSSYNSPLHF. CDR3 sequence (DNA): TGTGCCCCCCGGAACAGGCCGAGCTCCTATAATTCACCCCTCCACTTT.

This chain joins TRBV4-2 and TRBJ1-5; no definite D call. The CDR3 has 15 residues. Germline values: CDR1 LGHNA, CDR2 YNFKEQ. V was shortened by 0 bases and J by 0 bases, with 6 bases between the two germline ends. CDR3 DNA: TGTGCCAGCAGCCAAGAAAAGTATAGCAATCAGCCCCAGCATTTT. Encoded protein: CASSQEKYSNQPQHF.

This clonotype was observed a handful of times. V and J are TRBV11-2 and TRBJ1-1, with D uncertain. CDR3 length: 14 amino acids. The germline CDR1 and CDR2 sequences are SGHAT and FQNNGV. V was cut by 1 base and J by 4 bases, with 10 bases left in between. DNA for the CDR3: TGTGCCAGCAGCTTAGTGAGGAGTGGCACTGAAGCTTTCTTT. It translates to CASSLVRSGTEAFF.

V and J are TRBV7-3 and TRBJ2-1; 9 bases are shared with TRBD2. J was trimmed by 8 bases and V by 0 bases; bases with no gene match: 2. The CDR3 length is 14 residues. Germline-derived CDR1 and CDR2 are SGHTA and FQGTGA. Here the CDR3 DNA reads TGTGCCAGCAGCTTAACGACTAGCGGCCATGAGCAGTTCTTC. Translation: CASSLTTSGHEQFF.

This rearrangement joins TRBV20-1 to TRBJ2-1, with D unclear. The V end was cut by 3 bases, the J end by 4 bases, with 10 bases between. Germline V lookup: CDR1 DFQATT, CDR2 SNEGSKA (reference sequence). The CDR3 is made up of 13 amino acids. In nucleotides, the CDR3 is TGCAGTGCTAGTCAGGACCTTTACAATGAGCAGTTCTTC. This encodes CSASQDLYNEQFF.

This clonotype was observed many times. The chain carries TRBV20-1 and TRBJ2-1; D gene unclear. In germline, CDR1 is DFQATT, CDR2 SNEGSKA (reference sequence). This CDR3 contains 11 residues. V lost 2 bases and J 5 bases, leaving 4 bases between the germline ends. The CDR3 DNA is TGCAGTGCTAGAATCGACAATGAGCAGTTCTTC. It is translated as CSARIDNEQFF.

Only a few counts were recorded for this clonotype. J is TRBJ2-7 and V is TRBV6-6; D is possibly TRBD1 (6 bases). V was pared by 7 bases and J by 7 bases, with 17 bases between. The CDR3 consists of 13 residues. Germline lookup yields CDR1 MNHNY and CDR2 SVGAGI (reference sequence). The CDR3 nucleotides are TGTGCCAGCACCCCAGGGGTGGCTCGTGAGCAGTACTTC. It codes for CASTPGVAREQYF.

The CDR3 bases are TGTGCCAGCAGTCCCCAGTCCTCTGGGGCCAACGTCCTGACTTTC. Its translation is CASSPQSSGANVLTF. The chain is built from TRBV27 and TRBJ2-6; no clear D. This CDR3 spans 15 amino acids. Germline-derived CDR1 and CDR2 are MNHEY and SMNVEV (reference sequence). V was shortened by 5 bases and J by 0 bases, with 8 bases between the two germline ends.

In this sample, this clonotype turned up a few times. CDR3 bases: TGTGCCAGCAGGCCCGCGGGGAGGTCGTATGGCTACACCTTC. Residues: CASRPAGRSYGYTF. The rearrangement links TRBV2 to TRBJ1-2; unclear D gene. The CDR3 consists of 14 residues. CDR1 is SNHLY and CDR2 is FYNNEI in the germline V gene. V lost 6 bases, J lost 5 bases, and 16 bases lay in between.

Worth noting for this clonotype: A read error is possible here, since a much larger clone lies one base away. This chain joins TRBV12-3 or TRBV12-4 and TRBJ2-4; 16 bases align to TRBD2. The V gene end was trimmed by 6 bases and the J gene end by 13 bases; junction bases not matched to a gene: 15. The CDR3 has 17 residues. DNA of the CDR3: TGTGCCAGCAGGGGACTAGCGGGGGGGTCCTCCTACAATGAGCAGTACTTC. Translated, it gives CASRGLAGGSSYNEQYF.

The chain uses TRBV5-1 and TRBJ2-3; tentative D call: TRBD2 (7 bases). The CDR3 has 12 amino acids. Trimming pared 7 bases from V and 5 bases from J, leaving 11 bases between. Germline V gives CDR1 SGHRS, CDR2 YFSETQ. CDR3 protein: CASGGALDTQYF. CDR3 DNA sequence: TGCGCCAGCGGGGGGGCCTTAGATACGCAGTATTTT.

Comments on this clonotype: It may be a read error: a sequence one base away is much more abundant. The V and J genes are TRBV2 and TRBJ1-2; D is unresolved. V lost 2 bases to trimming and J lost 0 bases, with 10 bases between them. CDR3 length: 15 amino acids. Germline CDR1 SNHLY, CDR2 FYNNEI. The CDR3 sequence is CASSERVRPNYGYTF. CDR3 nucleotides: TGTGCCAGCAGTGAACGTGTCAGGCCTAACTATGGCTACACCTTC.

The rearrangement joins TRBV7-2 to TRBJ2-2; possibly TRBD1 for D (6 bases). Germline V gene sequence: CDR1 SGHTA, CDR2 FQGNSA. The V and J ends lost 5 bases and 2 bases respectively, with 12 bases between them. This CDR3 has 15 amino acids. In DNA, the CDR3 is TGTGCCAGCAGCGCCGGGACAACCAACACCGGGGAGCTGTTTTTT. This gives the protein CASSAGTTNTGELFF.

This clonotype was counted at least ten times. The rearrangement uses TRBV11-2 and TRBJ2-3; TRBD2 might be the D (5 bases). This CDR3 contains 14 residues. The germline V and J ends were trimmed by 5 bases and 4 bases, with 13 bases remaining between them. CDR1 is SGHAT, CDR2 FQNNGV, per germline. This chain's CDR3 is CASSLDWEADTQYF. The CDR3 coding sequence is TGTGCCAGCAGCCTGGACTGGGAAGCAGATACGCAGTATTTT.

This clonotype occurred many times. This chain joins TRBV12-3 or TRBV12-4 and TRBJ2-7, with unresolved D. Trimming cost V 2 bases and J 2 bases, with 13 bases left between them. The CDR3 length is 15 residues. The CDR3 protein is CASSLSVPATYEQYF. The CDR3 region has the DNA TGTGCCAGCAGTTTATCCGTCCCAGCTACCTACGAGCAGTACTTC.

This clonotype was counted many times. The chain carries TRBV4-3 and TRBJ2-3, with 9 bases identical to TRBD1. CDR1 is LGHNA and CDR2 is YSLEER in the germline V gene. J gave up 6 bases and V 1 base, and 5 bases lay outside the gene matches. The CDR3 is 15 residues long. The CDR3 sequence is CASSQGGQGSDTQYF. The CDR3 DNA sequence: TGCGCCAGCAGCCAAGGGGGACAGGGATCCGATACGCAGTATTTT.

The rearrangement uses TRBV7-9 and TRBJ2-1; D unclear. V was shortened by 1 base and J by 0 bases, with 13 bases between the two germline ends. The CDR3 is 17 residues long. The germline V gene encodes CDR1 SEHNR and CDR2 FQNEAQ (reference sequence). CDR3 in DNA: TGTGCCAGCAGCTTAGAATACGGGCGTAGCTCCTACAATGAGCAGTTCTTC. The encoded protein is CASSLEYGRSSYNEQFF.

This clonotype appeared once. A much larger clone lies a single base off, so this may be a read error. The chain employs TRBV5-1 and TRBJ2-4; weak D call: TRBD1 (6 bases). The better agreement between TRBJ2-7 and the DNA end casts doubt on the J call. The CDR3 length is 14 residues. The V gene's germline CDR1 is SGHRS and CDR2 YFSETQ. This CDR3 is CASSVDRPGNEQYF. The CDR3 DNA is TGCGCCAGCAGCGTGGACAGACCAGGCAACGAGCAGTACTTC.

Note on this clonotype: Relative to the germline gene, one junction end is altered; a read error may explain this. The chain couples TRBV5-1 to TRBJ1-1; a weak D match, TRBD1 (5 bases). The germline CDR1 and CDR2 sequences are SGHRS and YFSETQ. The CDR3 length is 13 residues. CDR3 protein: CASSFGGNPEAFF. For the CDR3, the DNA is TGTGCCAGCAGCTTCGGGGGGAACCCTGAAGCTTTCTTT.

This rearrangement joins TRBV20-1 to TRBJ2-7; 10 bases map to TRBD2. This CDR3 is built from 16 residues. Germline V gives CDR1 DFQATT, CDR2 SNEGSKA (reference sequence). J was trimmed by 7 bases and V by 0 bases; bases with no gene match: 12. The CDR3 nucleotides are TGCAGTGCTAGAGATGTAGCGGGGGGCGTATACAATGAGCAGTACTTC. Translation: CSARDVAGGVYNEQYF.

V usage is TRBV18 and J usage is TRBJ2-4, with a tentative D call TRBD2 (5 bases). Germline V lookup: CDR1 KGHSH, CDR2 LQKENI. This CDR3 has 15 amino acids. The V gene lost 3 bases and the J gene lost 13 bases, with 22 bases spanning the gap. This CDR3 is CASSPPGKVPSEQYF. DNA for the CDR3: TGTGCCAGCTCACCCCCGGGAAAGGTCCCCTCTGAGCAGTACTTC.

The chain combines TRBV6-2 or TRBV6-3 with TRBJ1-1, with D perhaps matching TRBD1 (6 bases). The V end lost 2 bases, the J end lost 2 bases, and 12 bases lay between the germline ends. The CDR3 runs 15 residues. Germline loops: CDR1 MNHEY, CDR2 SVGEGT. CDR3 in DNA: TGTGCCAGCAGTTACGGGGGCCCCCCAAACACTGAAGCTTTCTTT. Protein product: CASSYGGPPNTEAFF.